This TCR beta chain is from a study of CD8 T cells in Susac syndrome. Germline assignment: CDR1 SNHLY and CDR2 FYNNEI. J lost 1 base, V lost 4 bases, and 7 bases had no gene match. The CDR3 has 18 amino acids. Relapsing-remitting disease, either stable or active, was present in the multiple sclerosis controls, who were treatment-naive patients. Negative isolation yielded the CD8+ and CD4+ T cells, while FACS enriched the TEMRA cells. Roughly 0.45 to 1 ug RNA was reverse transcribed with random hexamers. Amplification of TCR beta CDR3 spanned 54 Vbeta and 13 Jbeta via immunoSEQ multiplex PCR. MiXCR was run by TCRdb on the immunoSEQ multiplex PCR reads, yielding one entry per CDR3 protein. The sample has around 270,000 distinct CDR3 sequences, 89% seen once. Broader study findings: As the study acknowledged, the number of individuals in its TCR sequencing and HLA analysis was relatively small.

Notes on this clonotype: No antigen is known for it.

Material: CD8+ T cells from PBMCs. The sequence came from a human donor with multiple sclerosis. J is TRBJ2-2 and V is TRBV2; 12 bases map to TRBD2. The CDR3 DNA reads TGTGCCAGCAGTGCCCTTTGGACTAGCGGGAAGAACACCGGGGAGCTGTTTTTT. Translating it yields CASSALWTSGKNTGELFF.